This T cell receptor beta chain was sequenced during a study of early stage breast cancer tumors. Data came from immunoSEQ multiplex PCR; TCRdb stores just in-frame clones and leaves some out. The table includes 13,000 to 15,000 clones, approximately 84% detected once. This CDR3 has 15 amino acids. Germline lookup yields CDR1 SGHNT and CDR2 YENEEA. Trimming removed 1 base from V and 4 bases from J; junction bases left unmatched: 5. The genes are TRBV11-3 and TRBJ1-1; TRBD1 aligns across 8 bases. The clonotype originates from a person in their twenties or thirties with breast cancer. Sequencing used normal breast tissue next to the tumor. The CDR3 region has the DNA TGTGCCAGCAGCTTAGGGCCAGGGGGCGGCACTGAAGCTTTCTTT. This sequence encodes CASSLGPGGGTEAFF.